A single sample is the source of the 29 T cell receptor beta chains below, sequenced in a study. TCRdb ran MiXCR on the 5' RACE reads and lists one entry per CDR3 protein. Among roughly 56,000 distinct CDR3 sequences, around 30% were seen once, and the ten largest hold roughly 2%. Specimen: tumor-infiltrating naive CD4+ T cells sorted from the breast tumor. Specified subset: naive CD4+ T cells, CD4+CD45RA+CD25-. The origin of the receptors is a female donor with breast cancer.

This clonotype was counted a few times. J is TRBJ1-2 and V is TRBV29-1; maybe TRBD1 (5 bases). Deletions cut 4 bases from V and 0 bases from J, with 15 bases between. In germline, CDR1 is SQVTM, CDR2 ANQGSEA. The CDR3 has 15 residues. The CDR3, as DNA: TGCAGCGTTGGGGGACCTGGGTTTGCTAACTATGGCTACACCTTC. It yields the protein CSVGGPGFANYGYTF.

The sample holds a few counts of this clonotype. The chain combines TRBV29-1 with TRBJ1-5; D not resolved. Trimming shortened V by 6 bases and J by 3 bases, and 9 bases separated the two germline ends. The germline gives CDR1 SQVTM, CDR2 ANQGSEA. The CDR3 totals 12 residues. In DNA form, the CDR3 reads TGCAGCGTCGCCGGGGACAATCAGCCCCAGCATTTT. Its protein product is CSVAGDNQPQHF.

The V gene is TRBV11-2, the J gene TRBJ2-3; D not certain. In germline, CDR1 is SGHAT, CDR2 FQNNGV. The CDR3 runs 13 residues. The V end was cut by 1 base, the J end by 6 bases, with 8 bases between. Here the CDR3 reads CASSLVRLDTQYF. The CDR3 DNA reads TGTGCCAGCAGCTTAGTCCGCCTGGATACGCAGTATTTT. The full variable domain, completed using reference TRBV11-2 and TRBJ2-3, is EAGVAQSPRYKIIEKRQSVAFWCNPISGHATLYWYQQILGQGPKLLIQFQNNGVVDDSQLPKDRFSAERLKGVDSTLKIQPAKLEDSAVYLCASSLVRLDTQYFGPGTRLTVL.

The count of this clonotype is one. A clone one base away is much larger, so this may be a read error. The conserved final phenylalanine or tryptophan is absent from the CDR3, which likely points to a read error. This chain joins TRBV15 and TRBJ2-3; the D gene is possibly TRBD2 (6 bases). This CDR3 region has 17 residues. The germline V gene has CDR1 LNHNV and CDR2 YYDKDF (reference sequence). Trimming pared 0 bases from V and 6 bases from J, leaving 19 bases between. The CDR3 nucleotides read TGTGCCACCAGCAGAGATTTTTTGGCGGGATTGGGCGATACGCAGTATTCT. Protein: CATSRDFLAGLGDTQYS.

This rearrangement joins TRBV5-5 to TRBJ1-2; D not certain. V lost 7 bases and J lost 8, with 21 bases in between. Germline values: CDR1 SGHKS, CDR2 YYEKEE (reference sequence). This CDR3 has 14 amino acids. This CDR3 reads CASCLWNLEDGYTF. Here the CDR3 DNA reads TGTGCCAGCTGCCTGTGGAACTTAGAAGACGGCTACACCTTC.

The chain recombines TRBV10-2 with TRBJ1-1; weak D call: TRBD1 (6 bases). In germline, CDR1 is WSHSY, CDR2 SAAADI. The CDR3 runs to 12 residues. Deletions cut 9 bases from V and 5 bases from J, with 13 bases between. The CDR3 DNA is TGCGCCAGTGGACAGTGGGAAACTGAAGCTTTCTTT. Its protein product is CASGQWETEAFF.

This clonotype was seen at least ten times. The CDR3 loop is CSARVRANTEAFF. CDR3 DNA sequence: TGCAGTGCTAGAGTTCGAGCGAACACTGAAGCTTTCTTT. The chain combines TRBV20-1 with TRBJ1-1; no firm D call. The CDR3 is 13 residues long. V lost 1 base and J lost 1, with 7 bases in between. Germline CDR1 and CDR2: DFQATT and SNEGSKA (reference sequence).

The chain links TRBV4-1 to TRBJ1-5, with no clear D. V lost 3 bases to trimming and J lost 1 base, with 10 bases between them. The germline V gene has CDR1 MGHRA and CDR2 YSYEKL. This CDR3 region has 15 residues. CDR3 DNA sequence: TGCGCCAGCAGCCAGTGGACCGAGAGCAATCAGCCCCAGCATTTT. Protein product: CASSQWTESNQPQHF.

This clonotype was observed many times. The rearrangement uses TRBV5-1 and TRBJ2-3; unclear D gene. The germline gives CDR1 SGHRS, CDR2 YFSETQ. V shed 0 bases and J shed 4 bases, with 9 bases lying between them. The CDR3 consists of 14 residues. The CDR3 DNA reads as TGCGCCAGCAGCTTGGCGGGTTTTCCAGATACGCAGTATTTT. It encodes CASSLAGFPDTQYF. The entire variable domain, with the rest obtained from reference TRBV5-1 and TRBJ2-3, is as follows: KAGVTQTPRYLIKTRGQQVTLSCSPISGHRSVSWYQQTPGQGLQFLFEYFSETQRNKGNFPGRFSGRQFSNSRSEMNVSTLELGDSALYLCASSLAGFPDTQYFGPGTRLTVL.

This clonotype was detected only a few times. The chain combines TRBV4-1 with TRBJ1-6; D is uncertain. Germline V gives CDR1 MGHRA, CDR2 YSYEKL. The CDR3 is 18 amino acids. Trimming left V 0 bases short and J 0 bases short, with 12 bases between. Here the CDR3 reads CASSQETLQSSYNSPLHF. As DNA, the CDR3 is TGCGCCAGCAGCCAAGAAACTCTTCAAAGCTCCTATAATTCACCCCTCCACTTT.

With regard to this clonotype: Relative to the germline gene, one junction end is altered; a read error may explain this. The gene calls are TRBV5-4 and TRBJ1-2; D is possibly TRBD1 (5 bases). Germline CDR1 and CDR2: SGHNT and YYREEE (reference sequence). This CDR3 contains 16 residues. CDR3 nucleotide sequence: TGTGCCAGCAGACATCCGAGCTCCCAGGGAAACTATGGCTACGCCTTC. This codes for CASRHPSSQGNYGYAF.

The chain employs TRBV4-1 and TRBJ2-1; maybe TRBD2 (6 bases). This CDR3 comprises 15 residues. CDR1 is MGHRA and CDR2 is YSYEKL in the germline V gene. The V and J ends lost 1 base and 8 bases respectively, with 15 bases between them. The DNA for the CDR3 is TGCGCCAGCAGCCAAGGCGGGACCCACGGGGATGAGCAGTTCTTC. Amino acid sequence: CASSQGGTHGDEQFF.

In this sample, this clonotype turned up a few times. CDR3 DNA: TGTGCCAGCAGTCCCAGGGACAGGGTGAGAAACGAGCAGTACTTC. This gives the protein CASSPRDRVRNEQYF. The chain uses TRBV28 and TRBJ2-7; TRBD1 matches at 9 bases. This CDR3 contains 15 residues. The V gene's germline CDR1 is MDHEN and CDR2 SYDVKM. Trimming removed 5 bases from V and 5 bases from J; junction bases left unmatched: 10.

The V gene is TRBV29-1, the J gene TRBJ1-2, with 7 bases matching TRBD1. Trimming at V came to 4 bases and at J to 7 bases, leaving 6 bases not matched to a gene. CDR1 is SQVTM, CDR2 ANQGSEA, per germline. The CDR3 has 12 residues. The CDR3 DNA reads as TGCAGCGTTGCGACAGGGATGAGTGGCTACACCTTC. It specifies CSVATGMSGYTF.

The chain couples TRBV19 to TRBJ2-1; 11 nucleotides line up with TRBD2. The germline CDR1 and CDR2 sequences are LNHDA and SQIVND (reference sequence). Trimming cost V 7 bases and J 4 bases; bases outside gene matches: 3. This CDR3 region has 14 residues. CDR3 amino acids: CASTTSGGYNEQFF. The DNA for the CDR3 is TGTGCCAGTACCACTAGCGGGGGATACAATGAGCAGTTCTTC.

V and J are TRBV6-2 or TRBV6-3 and TRBJ2-3; possible D gene TRBD2, 6 bases. The germline CDR1 and CDR2 sequences are MNHEY and SVGEGT. Between the trimmed V and J ends, which lost 2 bases and 2 bases, there was a span of 11 bases. The CDR3 covers 15 residues. CDR3 in amino acids: CASSYDRGITDTQYF. The CDR3, as DNA: TGTGCCAGCAGTTACGATCGGGGGATCACAGATACGCAGTATTTT.

The chain has TRBV7-2 and TRBJ2-3; no firm D call. The V and J ends lost 4 bases and 3 bases respectively, with 11 bases between them. The CDR3 loop spans 14 amino acids. CDR1 and CDR2 from the germline V gene are SGHTA and FQGNSA. CDR3 sequence (DNA): TGTGCCAGCAGCTCCTACCTGAATACAGATACGCAGTATTTT. Residues: CASSSYLNTDTQYF.

The rearrangement links TRBV6-5 to TRBJ1-6; D uncertain. The ends were cut back, 8 bases at V and 9 bases at J, with 17 bases in the middle. From germline, CDR1 is MNHEY and CDR2 SVGAGI. The length of the CDR3 is 14 residues. The CDR3 region is CASGVPNSLSPLHF. CDR3 DNA sequence: TGTGCCAGCGGCGTCCCAAACTCCCTTTCACCCCTCCACTTT.

The CDR3 loop is CASSPGTSGSSYEQYF. The CDR3 DNA is TGTGCCAGCAGCCCAGGGACTAGCGGGAGTTCCTACGAGCAGTACTTC. The V call is TRBV4-2, the J call TRBJ2-7, with 14 bases that match TRBD2. Germline V gene data show CDR1 as LGHNA and CDR2 as YNFKEQ. CDR3 length equals 16 residues. Losses at the gene ends were 4 bases for V and 1 base for J; bases not matched to a gene: 3.

The chain carries TRBV7-2 and TRBJ2-3; 8 bases agree with TRBD2. J was trimmed by 8 bases and V by 5 bases; bases with no gene match: 6. The CDR3 contains 13 residues. From germline, CDR1 is SGHTA and CDR2 FQGNSA. The CDR3, as DNA: TGTGCCAGCAGCCGGGAGGGGGGCCGTACGCAGTATTTT. Its translation: CASSREGGRTQYF.

As concerns this clonotype: A much larger clone lies one base from this, so it may be a read error. The V and J genes are TRBV5-1 and TRBJ2-7, with TRBD2 as a possible D gene (5 bases). Germline V lookup: CDR1 SGHRS, CDR2 YFSETQ. The CDR3 totals 14 residues. CDR3 nucleotide sequence: TGCACCAGCAGCTTGGGCGGGTTTATTCTCGAGCAGTACTTC. Translating it yields CTSSLGGFILEQYF.

The table lists this clonotype with a few counts. This chain uses TRBV4-2 with TRBJ2-2, with D possibly being TRBD2 (6 bases). Trimming stripped 3 bases from V and 6 bases from J, with 14 bases between. Germline values: CDR1 LGHNA, CDR2 YNFKEQ. The CDR3 sequence is 15 residues long. This CDR3 is CASSHRENAAGELFF. The DNA for the CDR3 is TGTGCCAGCAGCCACCGGGAGAATGCAGCCGGGGAGCTGTTTTTT.

This clonotype was recorded at least ten times. CDR3 in amino acids: CASSPRDSTDTQYF. CDR3 DNA: TGTGCCAGCAGCCCCCGGGACAGCACAGATACGCAGTATTTT. The chain joins TRBV12-3 or TRBV12-4 to TRBJ2-3; either TRBD1 or TRBD2 may supply D (5 bases each). Trimming left V 6 bases short and J 0 bases short, with 10 bases between. This CDR3 has 14 residues.

By sample fraction, this clonotype is medium-sized. V usage is TRBV7-3 and J usage is TRBJ2-1, with D perhaps TRBD1 or TRBD2 (5 bases each). Trimming pared 5 bases from V and 2 bases from J, leaving 13 bases between. This CDR3 is 15 amino acids long. Germline lookup yields CDR1 SGHTA and CDR2 FQGTGA. The CDR3 loop is CASSLSEGPYNEQFF. CDR3 in DNA: TGTGCCAGCAGCCTCTCAGAGGGGCCCTACAATGAGCAGTTCTTC. Full variable domain (rest looked up from reference TRBV7-3 and TRBJ2-1): GAGVSQTPSNKVTEKGKYVELRCDPISGHTALYWYRQSLGQGPEFLIYFQGTGAADDSGLPNDRFFAVRPEGSVSTLKIQRTERGDSAVYLCASSLSEGPYNEQFFGPGTRLTVL.

This clonotype was picked up a small number of times. CDR3 region: CASSQDREIGQEPYEQYF. The CDR3 DNA is TGCGCCAGCAGCCAAGATCGAGAAATCGGACAGGAACCCTACGAGCAGTACTTC. V is TRBV4-3 and J is TRBJ2-7; 7 nucleotides match TRBD1. Trimming cost V 0 bases and J 2 bases; bases outside gene matches: 13. The CDR3 sequence is 18 residues long. Germline CDR1 reads LGHNA; CDR2 reads YSLEER.

The chain recombines TRBV10-3 with TRBJ2-3, with D possibly matching TRBD2 (5 bases). Trimming cost V 6 bases and J 4 bases, with 8 bases left between them. Per the germline V gene, CDR1 is ENHRY and CDR2 is SYGVKD. The CDR3 runs to 12 residues. This CDR3 reads CAIRGEADTQYF. CDR3 nucleotide sequence: TGTGCCATCAGGGGAGAGGCAGATACGCAGTATTTT.

The chain joins TRBV6-2 or TRBV6-3 to TRBJ2-1; 7 nucleotides line up with TRBD2. Germline V gives CDR1 MNHEY, CDR2 SVGEGT. There are 16 residues in the CDR3. Losses at the gene ends were 6 bases for V and 6 bases for J; bases not matched to a gene: 14. The DNA of the CDR3 is TGTGCCAGCAGCCCCGTGGGCGGGAGCCGGGGCAATGAGCAGTTCTTC. Amino acid sequence: CASSPVGGSRGNEQFF.

The sample holds many counts of this clonotype. The V gene is TRBV6-1, the J gene TRBJ1-5; D is undetermined. Germline V gives CDR1 MNHNS, CDR2 SASEGT. The CDR3 is 15 residues long. Trimming cost V 0 bases and J 4 bases, with 10 bases left between them. Here the CDR3 DNA reads TGTGCCAGCAGTGAAGCGGGCCAGCAAAATCAGCCCCAGCATTTT. Protein sequence: CASSEAGQQNQPQHF.

Only a few counts were recorded for this clonotype. The chain joins TRBV7-3 to TRBJ2-1; 7 nucleotides agree with TRBD2. Germline loops: CDR1 SGHTA, CDR2 FQGTGA. Germline trimming cut 5 bases from V and 8 bases from J; bases unmatched to any gene: 9. This CDR3 has 14 residues. The CDR3 DNA follows: TGTGCCAGCAGCCCAAGGACTAGTCACTATGAGCAGTTCTTC. The encoded protein is CASSPRTSHYEQFF.